These T cell receptor beta chains were read from a single sample in a study of blood T cell repertoires in COVID-19. The table came from immunoSEQ multiplex PCR; TCRdb's copy has only in-frame clones and leaves some out. The sample contains around 350,000 clones, around nine tenths of which appear only once. Material: peripheral blood. These receptors came from a human donor in a cohort sampled during active COVID-19. The CDR3 runs from the conserved cysteine through the conserved F or W. The order of the fields is J gene, clone size, D gene, V gene, CDR3 protein, CDR3 DNA. The D gene is left open where the match is weak. Some rows have no size entry. The others give once, few or many, or a class for an expanded clone.

TRBJ2-2 - TRBD1 TRBV6-5 CASSSTRGLGGELFF TGTGCCAGCAGTTCTACCAGGGGGCTCGGCGGGGAGCTGTTTTTT
TRBJ1-4 - TRBD1 TRBV5-1 CASSLAQRTGKDLIHNEKLFF TGCGCCAGCAGCCTAGCTCAAAGGACAGGCAAAGACTTGATACATAATGAAAAACTGTTTTTT
TRBJ1-1 - TRBD1 TRBV27 CASSSAGGTEAFF TGTGCCAGCAGTTCGGCAGGGGGCACTGAAGCTTTCTTT
TRBJ1-5 - - TRBV27 CASSLLSGANQPQHF TGTGCCAGCAGTTTATTATCTGGGGCCAATCAGCCCCAGCATTTT
TRBJ2-7 - - TRBV5-1 CASRTGTQAYEQYF TGCGCCAGCAGGACCGGGACTCAAGCCTACGAGCAGTACTTC
TRBJ1-6 few - TRBV15 CATSRDRTDSPLHF TGTGCCACCAGCAGAGATCGGACAGATTCACCCCTCCACTTT
TRBJ1-5 - - TRBV23-1 CASSQLWQYNQPQHF TGCGCCAGCAGTCAATTATGGCAGTACAATCAGCCCCAGCATTTT
TRBJ2-1 - - TRBV7-9 CASSLEGDEQFF TGTGCCAGCAGCTTAGAAGGGGATGAGCAGTTCTTC
TRBJ1-1 - - TRBV30 CAWSVGQLNTEAFF TGTGCCTGGAGTGTTGGTCAGTTGAACACTGAAGCTTTCTTT
TRBJ2-7 - - TRBV12-3/TRBV12-4 CASSLASSYEQYF TGTGCCAGCAGCCTAGCCTCCTCCTACGAGCAGTACTTC
TRBJ2-5 once TRBD2 TRBV4-1 CASSHATAIAGQETQYF TGCGCCAGCAGCCATGCGACAGCCATAGCGGGGCAAGAGACCCAGTACTTC
TRBJ2-7 - TRBD2 TRBV6-5 CASAAGGPGEQYF TGTGCCAGCGCCGCGGGAGGGCCGGGAGAGCAGTACTTC
TRBJ1-4 - - TRBV28 CASSMREGNEKLFF TGTGCCAGCAGCATGAGGGAGGGTAATGAAAAACTGTTTTTT
TRBJ2-5 - TRBD2 TRBV19 CASSTPPSGGRETQYF TGTGCCAGTAGTACCCCCCCGAGCGGGGGGAGGGAGACCCAGTACTTC
TRBJ2-5 - - TRBV6-6 CASSPREQETQYF TGTGCCAGCAGTCCCCGGGAGCAAGAGACCCAGTACTTC
TRBJ1-1 - - TRBV6-5 CASSYSRGGDTEAFF TGTGCCAGCAGTTACTCGAGAGGAGGGGACACTGAAGCTTTCTTT
TRBJ1-2 - - TRBV5-1 CASSHGRGDGYTF TGCGCCAGCAGCCACGGCAGGGGCGATGGCTACACCTTC
TRBJ1-5 - TRBD1 TRBV5-6 CASSVGQGSNQPQHF TGTGCCAGCAGCGTAGGACAGGGGTCCAATCAGCCCCAGCATTTT
TRBJ1-3 - - TRBV7-9 CASSFGVSGNTIYF TGTGCCAGCAGCTTCGGGGTCTCTGGAAACACCATATATTTT
TRBJ1-4 - - TRBV29-1 CSVSGLGMGEKLFF TGCAGCGTTTCTGGTCTCGGGATGGGTGAAAAACTGTTTTTT
TRBJ2-7 - - TRBV5-6 CASSVRQISYEQYF TGTGCCAGCAGCGTGCGACAGATCTCCTACGAGCAGTACTTC
TRBJ1-5 - - TRBV30 CAWSREAGRPQHF TGTGCCTGGAGTCGCGAAGCGGGGAGGCCCCAGCATTTT
TRBJ2-2 few TRBD2 TRBV15 CATAPGGTGELFF TGTGCCACCGCTCCGGGGGGGACCGGGGAGCTGTTTTTT
TRBJ2-2 many - TRBV7-9 CASSWGEGGNTGELFF TGTGCCAGCAGCTGGGGTGAAGGGGGGAACACCGGGGAGCTGTTTTTT
TRBJ1-1 - - TRBV5-6 CASSWGLSGEAFF TGTGCCAGCAGCTGGGGACTCTCAGGAGAGGCTTTCTTT
TRBJ1-3 once TRBD1 TRBV5-1 CASSSGTGSGNTIYF TGCGCCAGCAGCTCCGGGACAGGCTCTGGAAACACCATATATTTT
TRBJ2-5 - - TRBV3-1/TRBV3-2 CASTTAGSQETQYF TGTGCCAGCACCACTGCCGGGAGCCAAGAGACCCAGTACTTC
TRBJ2-3 - - TRBV7-2 CASSPIAGDTQYF TGTGCCAGCAGTCCGATCGCAGGAGATACGCAGTATTTT
TRBJ2-4 - TRBD2 TRBV27 CASSPGLAGAIQYF TGTGCCAGCAGTCCCGGACTAGCGGGCGCCATTCAGTACTTC
TRBJ2-3 once - TRBV4-1 CASSQDDSYYTDTQYF TGCGCCAGCAGCCAAGATGACAGCTATTACACAGATACGCAGTATTTT
TRBJ2-7 - - TRBV7-9 CASSLQGYEQYF TGTGCCAGCAGCCTACAGGGATACGAGCAGTACTTC
TRBJ1-3 once - TRBV6-5 CASSYSFNSGNTIYF TGTGCCAGCAGTTACTCGTTTAACAGTGGAAACACCATATATTTT
TRBJ2-7 - TRBD2 TRBV28 CASSPSGTSGRRYEQYF TGTGCCAGCAGCCCCTCCGGGACTAGCGGGAGAAGATACGAGCAGTACTTC
TRBJ1-5 few - TRBV5-6 CASSSGGLWNQPQHF TGTGCCAGCAGCAGTGGCGGGTTGTGGAATCAGCCCCAGCATTTT
TRBJ1-2 - - TRBV2 CASSVQGGYGYTF TGTGCCAGCAGTGTGCAGGGAGGCTATGGCTACACCTTC
TRBJ2-5 - TRBD2 TRBV5-1 CASSDLGLAGGQETQYF TGCGCCAGCAGCGATCTGGGACTAGCGGGAGGGCAAGAGACCCAGTACTTC
TRBJ2-1 - - TRBV11-2 CASSFNPSSYNEQFF TGTGCCAGCAGCTTTAATCCGAGCTCCTACAATGAGCAGTTCTTC
TRBJ2-3 - - TRBV7-3 CASSFFGSGTDTQYF TGTGCCAGCAGCTTCTTCGGGAGTGGGACAGATACGCAGTATTTT
TRBJ2-5 - TRBD1 TRBV5-1 CASRTGLLETQYF TGCGCCAGCAGGACAGGGTTGCTGGAGACCCAGTACTTC
TRBJ2-3 - - TRBV5-6 CASSFQGGTDTQYF TGTGCCAGCAGCTTCCAGGGGGGTACAGATACGCAGTATTTT